The 24 T cell receptor beta chains below all came from one sample that was sequenced in a study of blood T cell repertoires in COVID-19. TCRdb's table, derived via immunoSEQ multiplex PCR, lists solely in-frame clones and lacks some. The sample yields tens of thousands of clones, almost 85% seen once. Sequenced sample: peripheral blood. The receptors were sampled from a man aged 60 to 69 with acute or convalescent COVID-19.

The chain uses TRBV6-2 or TRBV6-3 and TRBJ2-3; TRBD1 aligns across 7 bases. Trimming at V came to 5 bases and at J to 2 bases, leaving 7 bases not matched to a gene. The CDR3 loop spans 15 amino acids. The V gene's germline CDR1 is MNHEY and CDR2 SVGEGT. The CDR3 DNA follows: TGTGCCAGCAGTCTTACCGGGACAGTCACAGATACGCAGTATTTT. It codes for CASSLTGTVTDTQYF.

In this sample, this clone turned up once. In nucleotides, the CDR3 is TGTGCCAGCAGCCAGAGGCGGGGGGGGACAGGATTCACAGATACGCAGTATTTT. Amino acids: CASSQRRGGTGFTDTQYF. The chain has TRBV14 and TRBJ2-3, with D maybe TRBD2 (9 bases). Looked up from germline, CDR1 is SGHDN and CDR2 is FVKESK. V was trimmed by 3 bases and J by 2 bases, leaving 21 bases between them. The length of the CDR3 is 18 residues.

This clone appeared a single time. This rearrangement joins TRBV7-2 to TRBJ2-5, with 13 bases that match TRBD2. The CDR3 contains 15 residues. V dropped 4 bases and J dropped 2; count of bases not matched to a gene: 1. Looked up from germline, CDR1 is SGHTA and CDR2 is FQGNSA. The CDR3 region is CASSSLAGGQETQYF. The CDR3, as DNA: TGTGCCAGCAGCTCACTAGCGGGGGGGCAAGAGACCCAGTACTTC.

The V and J genes are TRBV5-1 and TRBJ1-4; tentatively, D is TRBD1 (5 bases). Trimming took 7 bases from V and 0 from J, leaving 16 bases between them. CDR1 is SGHRS, CDR2 YFSETQ, per germline. This CDR3 region has 16 residues. CDR3 residues: CASSLGGSATNEKLFF. CDR3 DNA: TGCGCCAGCTCCCTGGGGGGGTCGGCAACTAATGAAAAACTGTTTTTT. The full variable domain, completed using reference TRBV5-1 and TRBJ1-4, is KAGVTQTPRYLIKTRGQQVTLSCSPISGHRSVSWYQQTPGQGLQFLFEYFSETQRNKGNFPGRFSGRQFSNSRSEMNVSTLELGDSALYLCASSLGGSATNEKLFFGSGTQLSVL.

This clone has only a few counts. The chain has TRBV5-1 and TRBJ1-4; possibly TRBD1 for D (6 bases). Germline V gene sequence: CDR1 SGHRS, CDR2 YFSETQ. The V end lost 5 bases, the J end lost 2 bases, and 16 bases lay between the germline ends. The CDR3 runs to 16 residues. For the CDR3, the DNA is TGCGCCAGCAGTTTAGGCCTGACAGGCACTAATGAAAAACTGTTTTTT. This encodes CASSLGLTGTNEKLFF.

Points on this clone: In the same sample, other DNA sequences code for this CDR3. V usage is TRBV28 and J usage is TRBJ1-5, with unresolved D. The CDR3 is made up of 14 amino acids. Trimming took off 5 bases at V and 3 bases at J, with 11 bases between the two ends. Per the germline V gene, CDR1 is MDHEN and CDR2 is SYDVKM. The DNA for the CDR3 is TGTGCCAGCAGTATCACGGGATACAATCAGCCCCAGCATTTT. This codes for CASSITGYNQPQHF.

This rearrangement joins TRBV28 to TRBJ2-7, with 8 bases matching TRBD1. V lost 6 bases, J lost 0 bases, and 7 bases stayed unmatched. Germline CDR1 MDHEN, CDR2 SYDVKM. This CDR3 comprises 15 residues. The CDR3 region is CASSDWTGFSYEQYF. For the CDR3, the DNA is TGTGCCAGCAGCGACTGGACAGGGTTCTCCTACGAGCAGTACTTC.

This clone was seen just once. The rearrangement uses TRBV5-5 and TRBJ1-2, with D unclear. This CDR3 has 13 amino acids. Germline V gives CDR1 SGHKS, CDR2 YYEKEE (reference sequence). Trimming cost V 4 bases and J 5 bases, with 12 bases left between them. This chain's CDR3 is CASSPGEGYGYTF. CDR3 sequence (DNA): TGTGCCAGCAGCCCGGGAGAAGGGTATGGCTACACCTTC.

The chain is built from TRBV7-3 and TRBJ1-6; TRBD1 agrees at 7 bases. The CDR3 length is 14 residues. CDR1 is SGHTA, CDR2 FQGTGA, per germline. V shed 5 bases, J shed 5 bases, and the junction held 3 bases outside the gene matches. Here the CDR3 reads CASSPGQNNSPLHF. As DNA, the CDR3 is TGTGCCAGCAGCCCGGGACAGAATAATTCACCCCTCCACTTT.

This chain links TRBV5-1 with TRBJ2-1, with 14 nucleotides matching TRBD2. Germline V CDR1 and CDR2: SGHRS, YFSETQ. The CDR3 is 14 residues long. The V and J ends lost 4 bases and 9 bases, in that order; junction bases with no gene match: 3. This CDR3 reads CASSLTSGRGEQFF. The CDR3 coding sequence is TGCGCCAGCAGCCTGACTAGCGGGAGGGGTGAGCAGTTCTTC.

The genes are TRBV5-1 and TRBJ2-1, with 12 positions matching TRBD2. With V trimmed by 3 bases and J by 9 bases, 7 bases remained unmatched. Germline lookup yields CDR1 SGHRS and CDR2 YFSETQ. The CDR3 is 15 residues long. DNA of the CDR3: TGCGCCAGCAGCTCGACTAGCGGGAGAAGTATTGAGCAGTTCTTC. Translated: CASSSTSGRSIEQFF.

The genes are TRBV9 and TRBJ2-7, with 11 bases lining up with TRBD1. CDR1 is SGDLS and CDR2 is YYNGEE in the germline V gene. J lost 7 bases, V lost 4 bases, and 10 bases had no gene match. The CDR3 has 15 residues. The DNA for the CDR3 is TGTGCCAGCAGCCCCCATAGCGGGACAGGGGGGGAGCAGTACTTC. It translates to CASSPHSGTGGEQYF. The full variable domain, with the rest looked up from reference TRBV9 and TRBJ2-7, is DSGVTQTPKHLITATGQRVTLRCSPRSGDLSVYWYQQSLDQGLQFLIQYYNGEERAKGNILERFSAQQFPDLHSELNLSSLELGDSALYFCASSPHSGTGGEQYFGPGTRLTVT.

This rearrangement joins TRBV5-4 to TRBJ1-5, with TRBD1 matching 9 bases. Germline CDR1 is SGHNT and CDR2 is YYREEE (reference sequence). The CDR3 totals 17 residues. Losses at the gene ends were 2 bases for V and 1 base for J; bases not matched to a gene: 7. The CDR3 reads CASSLQGAGGSNQPQHF. Here the CDR3 DNA reads TGTGCCAGCAGCTTACAGGGGGCAGGGGGAAGCAATCAGCCCCAGCATTTT.

This chain's CDR3 is CASSLDRIGSYEQYF. In DNA, the CDR3 is TGTGCCAGCAGTTTGGACAGAATAGGCTCCTACGAGCAGTACTTC. The chain couples TRBV27 to TRBJ2-7; the D gene is possibly TRBD1 (6 bases). The CDR3 is 15 residues long. Deletions cut 3 bases from V and 0 bases from J, with 12 bases between. CDR1 MNHEY and CDR2 SMNVEV come from the germline V gene (reference sequence).

V is TRBV10-3 and J is TRBJ2-2; a weak D match, TRBD2 (6 bases). From germline, CDR1 is ENHRY and CDR2 SYGVKD. This CDR3 region has 13 residues. Trimming cost V 8 bases and J 7 bases, with 14 bases left between them. Here the CDR3 reads CAIVGGSGGELFF. The CDR3 nucleotides are TGTGCCATCGTTGGGGGGTCTGGCGGGGAGCTGTTTTTT.

V usage is TRBV6-1 and J usage is TRBJ2-3; 8 bases fit TRBD1. The V and J ends lost 3 bases and 3 bases, in that order; junction bases with no gene match: 8. This CDR3 has 16 amino acids. The germline CDR1 and CDR2 sequences are MNHNS and SASEGT. This CDR3 reads CASSDRTGWATDTQYF. The CDR3 bases are TGTGCCAGCAGTGATAGGACAGGGTGGGCGACAGATACGCAGTATTTT.

This chain joins TRBV18 and TRBJ1-4; the match to TRBD1 covers 10 bases. Germline-derived CDR1 and CDR2 are KGHSH and LQKENI. CDR3 length: 14 residues. V shed 2 bases and J 6 bases; nucleotides not matched to a gene: 0. CDR3 nucleotides: TGTGCCAGCTCACCAGGGACAGGGGATGAAAAACTGTTTTTT. Translation gives CASSPGTGDEKLFF.

J is TRBJ1-5 and V is TRBV5-5; D is unresolved. Trimming removed 7 bases at V and 1 base at J, with 18 bases between. This CDR3 has 16 amino acids. From germline, CDR1 is SGHKS and CDR2 YYEKEE (reference sequence). The chain's CDR3 is CASRAGGFGSNQPQHF. CDR3 DNA sequence: TGTGCCAGCCGGGCCGGCGGGTTCGGAAGCAATCAGCCCCAGCATTTT.

The rearrangement uses TRBV5-8 and TRBJ1-1; 9 positions agree with TRBD1. The CDR3 totals 14 residues. Germline values: CDR1 SGHTS, CDR2 YDEGEE. Unmatched junction bases numbered 5, after V lost 5 bases and J lost 3 bases. CDR3 nucleotides: TGTGCCAGCAGGGTGGGGGACAGGGACACTGAAGCTTTCTTT. Translating it yields CASRVGDRDTEAFF.

The chain recombines TRBV5-1 with TRBJ2-3; D gene ambiguous. Trimming stripped 5 bases from V and 2 bases from J, with 9 bases between. The CDR3 totals 13 residues. CDR1 and CDR2 from the germline V gene are SGHRS and YFSETQ. The CDR3 DNA reads TGCGCCAGCAGTTATACTACCACAGATACGCAGTATTTT. Its translation is CASSYTTTDTQYF. Filled out from reference TRBV5-1 and TRBJ2-3, the complete variable domain reads KAGVTQTPRYLIKTRGQQVTLSCSPISGHRSVSWYQQTPGQGLQFLFEYFSETQRNKGNFPGRFSGRQFSNSRSEMNVSTLELGDSALYLCASSYTTTDTQYFGPGTRLTVL.

V is TRBV30 and J is TRBJ1-2; no reliable D call. Deletions cut 5 bases from V and 8 bases from J, with 18 bases between. The germline gives CDR1 GTSNPN, CDR2 SVGIG (reference sequence). The CDR3 totals 13 residues. CDR3 nucleotides: TGTGCCTGGGGCGGCGATGATCGAGGGGGCTACACCTTC. It specifies CAWGGDDRGGYTF.

The chain is built from TRBV27 and TRBJ1-5; D ambiguous. V was clipped by 6 bases and J by 3 bases, with 15 bases between them. There are 15 residues in the CDR3. In germline, CDR1 is MNHEY, CDR2 SMNVEV (reference sequence). CDR3 protein: CASRPGAFLNQPQHF. Here the CDR3 DNA reads TGTGCCAGCAGACCAGGCGCCTTTCTCAATCAGCCCCAGCATTTT.

This clone showed up just once. The chain is built from TRBV5-4 and TRBJ2-7; D may be TRBD1 (6 bases). Germline CDR1 is SGHNT and CDR2 is YYREEE (reference sequence). The V end lost 4 bases, the J end lost 4 bases, and 18 bases lay between the germline ends. The CDR3 runs to 15 residues. In DNA, the CDR3 is TGTGCCAGCAGCCTATCAACGACAGGACCTTACGAGCAGTACTTC. Encoded protein: CASSLSTTGPYEQYF. Based on the CDR3 plus reference TRBV5-4 and TRBJ2-7, the full variable domain is ETGVTQSPTHLIKTRGQQVTLRCSSQSGHNTVSWYQQALGQGPQFIFQYYREEENGRGNFPPRFSGLQFPNYSSELNVNALELDDSALYLCASSLSTTGPYEQYFGPGTRLTVT.

This chain's CDR3 is CASSLLDYYSNQPQHF. CDR3 sequence (DNA): TGTGCCAGCAGTTTATTGGACTATTATAGCAATCAGCCCCAGCATTTT. The rearrangement links TRBV28 to TRBJ1-5; D unresolved. This CDR3 has 16 amino acids. Looked up from germline, CDR1 is MDHEN and CDR2 is SYDVKM. Trimming removed 1 base from V and 0 bases from J, with 10 bases in between.